The 24 T cell receptor beta chains below all came from one sample that was sequenced in a study of blood T cells in healthy people across ages. Next came a second PCR, run for about 6 to 11 cycles, which used a sample-barcoded 5' primer along with a J-beta primer mix. In TCRdb, the 5' RACE reads were re-called with MiXCR into one record per CDR3 protein. The sample has some 1.5 million distinct CDR3 sequences; 25% to 30% are singletons. Specimen: blood. These receptors all stem from a woman aged 25 to 39 in good health.

This clonotype was found once. This chain joins TRBV5-6 and TRBJ2-1, with 8 bases fitting TRBD2. This CDR3 is 11 amino acids long. With 0 bases clipped from V and 15 bases from J, the junction kept 2 bases outside the gene matches. The germline CDR1 and CDR2 sequences are SGHDT and YYEEEE. As DNA, the CDR3 is TGTGCCAGCAGCTTGGCTAGCGGGTGGTTCTTC. It codes for CASSLASGWFF. The complete variable domain, with remaining parts taken from reference TRBV5-6 and TRBJ2-1, reads DAGVTQSPTHLIKTRGQQVTLRCSPKSGHDTVSWYQQALGQGPQFIFQYYEEEERQRGNFPDRFSGHQFPNYSSELNVNALLLGDSALYLCASSLASGWFFGPGTRLTVL.

Details on this clonotype: A junction end diverges from the germline sequence, so it may reflect a read error. The chain uses TRBV7-9 and TRBJ1-2; TRBD1 aligns across 8 bases. In germline, CDR1 is SEHNR, CDR2 FQNEAQ (reference sequence). The CDR3 has 15 amino acids. CDR3 nucleotide sequence: TGTGCCAGCAGCCCATCGGGGACAGGCCCCTATGGCTACGCCTTC. It yields the protein CASSPSGTGPYGYAF.

The chain combines TRBV24-1 with TRBJ1-1, with D uncertain. This CDR3 comprises 9 residues. Trimming left V 10 bases short and J 10 bases short, with 9 bases between. Per germline, CDR1 KGHDR and CDR2 SFDVKD. This CDR3 reads CATGFVAFF. The CDR3 DNA follows: TGTGCCACAGGTTTCGTAGCTTTCTTT.

This chain connects TRBV6-5 to TRBJ1-3; D unclear. V was shortened by 4 bases and J by 0 bases, with 10 bases between the two germline ends. In germline, CDR1 is MNHEY, CDR2 SVGAGI. CDR3 length: 15 residues. Here the CDR3 DNA reads TGTGCCAGCAGTTCCCAGCCAGTCTCTGGAAACACCATATATTTT. Protein: CASSSQPVSGNTIYF.

This clonotype was counted only a few times. V usage is TRBV28 and J usage is TRBJ1-2; D is undetermined. The CDR3 loop spans 12 amino acids. CDR1 is MDHEN, CDR2 SYDVKM, per germline. V lost 6 bases and J lost 8, with 13 bases in between. CDR3 sequence (DNA): TGTGCCAGCAGATTCGGGGTCGAGGGCTACACCTTC. This sequence encodes CASRFGVEGYTF.

In DNA, the CDR3 is TGTGCCAGCAGCGTAGGGGGCGAGACAGGGGGTGAGCAGTTCTTC. This sequence encodes CASSVGGETGGEQFF. V is TRBV9 and J is TRBJ2-1, with TRBD1 identical over 9 bases. The V gene's germline CDR1 is SGDLS and CDR2 YYNGEE. V lost 0 bases to trimming and J lost 9 bases; unmatched junction nucleotides: 7. The CDR3 totals 15 residues.

J is TRBJ2-4 and V is TRBV6-4, with D tentatively TRBD1 or TRBD2 (5 bases each). The J call could be wrong; TRBJ2-7 is a better fit for the DNA end. Germline assignment: CDR1 MRHNA and CDR2 SNTAGT. This CDR3 region has 13 residues. The CDR3 coding sequence is TGTGCCAGCAGTGACAGGGACGGTTACGAGCAGTACTTC. Amino acid sequence: CASSDRDGYEQYF.

This clonotype was detected only a few times. The chain couples TRBV28 to TRBJ1-2; a possible D gene is TRBD1 (6 bases). The CDR3 spans 15 residues. From germline, CDR1 is MDHEN and CDR2 SYDVKM. Trimming took off 5 bases at V and 1 base at J, with 14 bases between the two ends. The CDR3 loop reads CASSPWGGGNYGYTF. CDR3 coding DNA: TGTGCCAGCAGTCCGTGGGGAGGGGGTAACTATGGCTACACCTTC.

This clonotype was counted many times. CDR3 DNA: TGTGCCAGCAGCTTAGATACAGGGAACTATGGCTACACCTTC. This translates into CASSLDTGNYGYTF. The chain joins TRBV7-2 to TRBJ1-2, with D tentatively TRBD1 (6 bases). Germline CDR1 is SGHTA and CDR2 is FQGNSA. The CDR3 sequence is 14 residues long. The V and J ends lost 1 base and 2 bases respectively, with 8 bases between them.

Details on this clonotype: A read error may produce the germline difference seen at one junction end. The V and J genes are TRBV12-3 or TRBV12-4 and TRBJ2-5; TRBD1 or TRBD2 may be the D gene (5 bases each). The CDR3 consists of 13 residues. The CDR3 sequence is CTSSTGTEETQYF. In DNA form, the CDR3 reads TGTACCAGCAGCACCGGGACCGAAGAGACCCAGTACTTC.

The rearrangement links TRBV20-1 to TRBJ2-5; no clear D. With the DNA end fitting TRBJ2-7 better, the J assignment may be wrong. Germline-derived CDR1 and CDR2 are DFQATT and SNEGSKA (reference sequence). The length of the CDR3 is 13 residues. The CDR3 DNA is TGCAGTGTCTCGGACGGGCCGTCCTACGAGCAGTACTTC. It encodes CSVSDGPSYEQYF.

This clonotype appeared many times. J is TRBJ2-7 and V is TRBV5-1, with 12 positions matching TRBD1. The ends lost 4 bases at V and 6 bases at J; junction bases unmatched: 5. The CDR3 has 14 amino acids. Per germline, CDR1 SGHRS and CDR2 YFSETQ. The CDR3 sequence is CASSPGTGGFEQYF. In DNA form, the CDR3 reads TGCGCCAGCAGCCCCGGGACAGGGGGCTTCGAGCAGTACTTC. Supplemented by reference TRBV5-1 and TRBJ2-7, the full variable domain reads KAGVTQTPRYLIKTRGQQVTLSCSPISGHRSVSWYQQTPGQGLQFLFEYFSETQRNKGNFPGRFSGRQFSNSRSEMNVSTLELGDSALYLCASSPGTGGFEQYFGPGTRLTVT.

Note on this clonotype: A much more abundant neighbour one base away suggests this may be a read error. V gene TRBV29-1 combines with J gene TRBJ2-5, with 7 bases fitting TRBD2. CDR3 length equals 13 residues. Germline V gives CDR1 SQVTM, CDR2 ANQGSEA. DNA for the CDR3: TGCTGCGCCGCCGTCGGCGGGGGAGAGACCCAGTACTTC. Residues: CCAAVGGGETQYF.

The chain has TRBV11-2 and TRBJ2-1; the D is unclear. Germline loops: CDR1 SGHAT, CDR2 FQNNGV. The V gene lost 4 bases and the J gene lost 5 bases, with 12 bases spanning the gap. This CDR3 has 14 amino acids. The CDR3 DNA is TGTGCCAGCAGCTCATTGCTTGGGGACAATGAGCAGTTCTTC. Translation: CASSSLLGDNEQFF.

The J gene is TRBJ2-2, the V gene TRBV7-9; perhaps D is TRBD1 or TRBD2 (6 bases each). The CDR3 spans 13 residues. The germline V gene has CDR1 SEHNR and CDR2 FQNEAQ (reference sequence). The germline V and J ends were trimmed by 7 bases and 4 bases, with 10 bases remaining between them. The DNA of the CDR3 is TGTGCCAGCACCGGGGGCTTCACCGGGGAGCTGTTTTTT. Its protein is CASTGGFTGELFF. Complete variable domain (other parts from reference TRBV7-9 and TRBJ2-2): DTGVSQNPRHKITKRGQNVTFRCDPISEHNRLYWYRQTLGQGPEFLTYFQNEAQLEKSRLLSDRFSAERPKGSFSTLEIQRTEQGDSAMYLCASTGGFTGELFFGEGSRLTVL.

This clonotype appeared a few times. This chain links TRBV10-3 with TRBJ2-1, with D perhaps TRBD2 (6 bases). CDR1 ENHRY and CDR2 SYGVKD come from the germline V gene. This CDR3 has 14 amino acids. Deletions cut 8 bases from V and 7 bases from J, with 18 bases between. CDR3 sequence reads: CAIAEGVGGNEQFF. CDR3 bases: TGTGCCATCGCGGAGGGAGTTGGAGGGAATGAGCAGTTCTTC.

This clonotype was picked up a small number of times. The chain links TRBV7-6 to TRBJ1-2; the D is unclear. Germline lookup yields CDR1 SGHVS and CDR2 FNYEAQ. The CDR3 loop spans 13 amino acids. V lost 1 base and J lost 8, with 11 bases in between. The CDR3 coding sequence is TGTGCCAGCAGCTTAGGTTTTCGGCGCGGCTACACCTTC. Amino acids: CASSLGFRRGYTF.

As regards this clonotype: Germline is not matched at one junction end, which may reflect a read error. This chain joins TRBV25-1 and TRBJ1-5, with D hard to call. Germline V gene sequence: CDR1 MGHDK, CDR2 SYGVNS. CDR3 length: 14 residues. This chain's CDR3 is CASREFSSNRPQHF. CDR3 bases: TGTGCCAGCAGAGAATTCAGTAGCAATCGGCCCCAGCATTTT.

About this clonotype: A read error may account for a junction end that differs from germline. The rearrangement joins TRBV4-1 to TRBJ1-3; D gene unclear. The CDR3 extends over 16 amino acids. From germline, CDR1 is MGHRA and CDR2 YSYEKL. Here the CDR3 reads CASSQEYGPSGNTIDF. The CDR3 nucleotides read TGCGCCAGCAGCCAAGAGTACGGTCCCTCTGGAAACACCATAGATTTT.

This clonotype was seen more than once but under ten times. The CDR3 DNA follows: TGTGCCAGCAGTTTAGGGGGGCTCGTTGAAAAACTGTTTTTT. Encoded protein: CASSLGGLVEKLFF. The chain is built from TRBV12-3 or TRBV12-4 and TRBJ1-4; D possibly corresponds to TRBD1 (6 bases). The ends were cut back, 1 base at V and 7 bases at J, with 10 bases in the middle. CDR3 length equals 14 residues.

This clonotype was seen at least ten times. The chain combines TRBV5-1 with TRBJ2-1; tentative D call: TRBD2 (5 bases). Deletions cut 5 bases from V and 4 bases from J, with 16 bases between. The CDR3 length is 15 residues. The V gene's germline CDR1 is SGHRS and CDR2 YFSETQ. The chain's CDR3 is CASRPGFRAYNEQFF. CDR3 nucleotide sequence: TGCGCCAGCAGGCCGGGGTTTCGGGCTTACAATGAGCAGTTCTTC.

About this clonotype: The junction shows a germline mismatch at one end, possibly a read error. V gene TRBV7-6 combines with J gene TRBJ2-1; 9 positions match TRBD1. The CDR3 consists of 16 residues. Germline CDR1 is SGHVS and CDR2 is FNYEAQ. The CDR3 DNA sequence: TGTACCAGCAGCCCGTTACCGGGACAGGGTGGGAATGAGCAGTTCTTC. It encodes CTSSPLPGQGGNEQFF.

The CDR3 DNA follows: TGTGCCAGCAGACCGGACTGGACAGGGGTCGCTTTCTTT. It codes for CASRPDWTGVAFF. V and J are TRBV6-2 or TRBV6-3 and TRBJ1-1; TRBD1 agrees at 9 bases. Looked up from germline, CDR1 is MNHEY and CDR2 is SVGEGT. This CDR3 has 13 amino acids. Unmatched junction bases numbered 10, after V lost 6 bases and J lost 11 bases.

The rearrangement links TRBV24-1 to TRBJ2-1, with 7 nucleotides matching TRBD2. Germline CDR1 and CDR2: KGHDR and SFDVKD. The CDR3 has 16 residues. V lost 8 bases and J lost 2; bases outside the gene matches: 11. CDR3 nucleotide sequence: TGTGCCACCACCACTATCGGGACTACCGCCTACAATGAGCAGTTCTTC. Translation: CATTTIGTTAYNEQFF.